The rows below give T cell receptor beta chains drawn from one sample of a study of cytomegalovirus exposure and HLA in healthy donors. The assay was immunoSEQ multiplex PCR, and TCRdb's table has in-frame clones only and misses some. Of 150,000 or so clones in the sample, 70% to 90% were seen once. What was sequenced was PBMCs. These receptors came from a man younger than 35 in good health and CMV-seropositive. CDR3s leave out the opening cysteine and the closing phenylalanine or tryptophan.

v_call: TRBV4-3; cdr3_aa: ASSSGGISYNEQF
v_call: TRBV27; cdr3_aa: ASSLAWSSYNSPLH
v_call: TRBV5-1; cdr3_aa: ASSPQQGSYGYT
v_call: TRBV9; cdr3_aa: ASSATGGNYGYT
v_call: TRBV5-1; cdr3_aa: ASSPGTGTNSPLH
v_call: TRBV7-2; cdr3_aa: ASSRDLAAWETQY
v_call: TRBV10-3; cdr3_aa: AIIPSGNGRTYGYT
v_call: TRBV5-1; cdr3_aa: ASSLPTGPAKNIQY
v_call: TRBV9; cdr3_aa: ASSVPAEAGELF
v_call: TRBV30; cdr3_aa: AWRGGYEQY
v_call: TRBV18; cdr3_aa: ASSPFSGGTYEQY
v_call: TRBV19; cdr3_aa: ASSRGTSRTYEQY
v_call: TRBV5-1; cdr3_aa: ASSNRGVTDTQY
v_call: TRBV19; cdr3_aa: ASSIRKKQGGSTDTQY
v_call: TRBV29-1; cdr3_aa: SVEDRGGRVYGYT
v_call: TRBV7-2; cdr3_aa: ASRTGGPGLYEQY
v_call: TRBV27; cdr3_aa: ASSFGAPPGNTIY
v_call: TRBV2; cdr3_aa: ASPLGSGGYNEQF
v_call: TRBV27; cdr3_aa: ASSTLTGTTEQF
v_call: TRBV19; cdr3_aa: ASSIQSGQIYEQY
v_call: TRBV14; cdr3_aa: ASSQDMPPAAIHGYT
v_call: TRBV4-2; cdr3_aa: ASSQEWSYNSPLH
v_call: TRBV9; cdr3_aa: ASSAGQGSSTDTQY
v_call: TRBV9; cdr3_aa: ASSAPGRGEQY
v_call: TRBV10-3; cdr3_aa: AISESARGGYNEQF
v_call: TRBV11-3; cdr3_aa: ASGPGAGGFNEQF
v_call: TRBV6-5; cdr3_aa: ASSYAGQAYNEQF
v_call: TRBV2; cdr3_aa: ALSGVLPNVLT
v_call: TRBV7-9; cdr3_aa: ASSERTGGRETQY
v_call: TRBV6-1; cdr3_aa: ASSAQLRGHSNQPQH
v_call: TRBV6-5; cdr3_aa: ASSYSGTNYGYT
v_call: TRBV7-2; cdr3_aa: ASSLSGGDYGYT
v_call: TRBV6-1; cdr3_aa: ASSIERSTGNTIY
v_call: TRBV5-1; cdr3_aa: ASSLVAGGTGETQY
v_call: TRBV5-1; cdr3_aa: ASSGMPPRDGELF
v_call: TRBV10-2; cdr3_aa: ASSESQLAGRDEQY
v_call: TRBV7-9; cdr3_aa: ASSFGQGTETQY
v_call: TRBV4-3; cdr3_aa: ASSQDRGGFSTDTQY
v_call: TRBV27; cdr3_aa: ASSFGQGGYEQY
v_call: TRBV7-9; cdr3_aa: ASSRGAISYEQY
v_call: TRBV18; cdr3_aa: ASSPQQGAGMTDTQY
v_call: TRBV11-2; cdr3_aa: ASSTWGRGPELETQY
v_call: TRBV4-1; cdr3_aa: ASSQVPGVRRQY
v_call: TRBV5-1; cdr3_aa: ASSLATGGSGYT
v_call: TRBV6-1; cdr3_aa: ASSEHREPNSPPH
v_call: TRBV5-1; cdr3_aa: ASSLLTSGAPETQY
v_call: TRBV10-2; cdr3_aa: ATEDRASTGELF
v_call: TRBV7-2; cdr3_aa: ASSTDRGNTEAF
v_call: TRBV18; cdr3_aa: ASSPSRTGGGTEAF
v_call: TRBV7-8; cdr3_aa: ASSPRTGGNTEAF
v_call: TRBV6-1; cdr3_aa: ASQRVGAGEAF
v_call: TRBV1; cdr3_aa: TSSQDRDRKGNRPLH
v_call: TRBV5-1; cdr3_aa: ASSPTGRGGPDTQY
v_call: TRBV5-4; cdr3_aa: ASRDRGGNQPQH